A single sample gave rise to the 8 T cell receptor beta chains below, sequenced in a study of OX40 agonist ivuxolimab in advanced cancers. Produced via immunoSEQ multiplex PCR; TCRdb's table is partial and in-frame only. The sample lists about 66,000 clones, about four fifths occurring once. The sequences come from CD4+ or CD8+ T cells sorted from blood, collected in a trial of the OX40 agonist ivuxolimab. The receptor source for this set is an adult with an advanced solid tumor such as melanoma, head and neck, liver or kidney cancer.

The chain joins TRBV11-2 to TRBJ2-6; D perhaps matches TRBD1 (5 bases). Trimming shortened V by 0 bases and J by 4 bases, and 7 bases separated the two germline ends. Germline assignment: CDR1 SGHAT and CDR2 FQNNGV. CDR3 length: 15 amino acids. The CDR3 spells CASSLDRAGANVLTF. CDR3 DNA: TGTGCCAGCAGCTTAGACAGGGCCGGGGCCAACGTCCTGACTTTC.

The J gene is TRBJ2-1, the V gene TRBV4-2, with TRBD2 matching 14 bases. V lost 0 bases to trimming and J lost 4 bases; unmatched junction nucleotides: 20. This CDR3 is 23 amino acids long. The germline V gene encodes CDR1 LGHNA and CDR2 YNFKEQ. As DNA, the CDR3 is TGTGCCAGCAGCCAAGAATCTACCCGGACTAGCGGGGGGACGAGACCAATTTACAATGAGCAGTTCTTC. Translation: CASSQESTRTSGGTRPIYNEQFF.

This chain joins TRBV5-4 and TRBJ2-5; D is unresolved. V lost 7 bases, J lost 4 bases, and 8 bases lay in between. The CDR3 totals 11 residues. CDR1 and CDR2 (germline): SGHNT, YYREEE (reference sequence). In nucleotides, the CDR3 is TGTGCCAGCGGTCCAGGAGAGACCCAGTACTTC. The encoded protein is CASGPGETQYF.

The CDR3 DNA reads TGTGCCAGTAGTATCACCGGGGGCAATAATTCACCCCTCCACTTT. As protein: CASSITGGNNSPLHF. The chain joins TRBV19 to TRBJ1-6, with D perhaps matching TRBD1 (6 bases). This CDR3 is built from 15 residues. Germline CDR1 LNHDA, CDR2 SQIVND (reference sequence). With 3 bases removed from V and 5 bases from J, the gap between germline ends came to 11 bases.

The rearrangement links TRBV7-9 to TRBJ1-1; 9 bases match TRBD1. Germline V gene lookup returns CDR1 SEHNR and CDR2 FQNEAQ (reference sequence). With V trimmed by 5 bases and J by 5 bases, 18 bases remained unmatched. The CDR3 contains 18 residues. In nucleotides, the CDR3 is TGTGCCAGCAGCCCACAAACGTATGGGGACAGGGTTTGGACTGAAGCTTTCTTT. Translation gives CASSPQTYGDRVWTEAFF.

This clone was detected only a few times. The chain employs TRBV25-1 and TRBJ1-1; the D gene is possibly TRBD1 (5 bases). In germline, CDR1 is MGHDK, CDR2 SYGVNS. CDR3 length equals 10 residues. Trimming removed 10 bases from V and 11 bases from J, with 14 bases in between. CDR3 loop: CANEGTGAFF. Here the CDR3 DNA reads TGTGCCAACGAAGGGACGGGCGCTTTCTTT.

The CDR3 spells CASRNNLAHGYTF. CDR3 sequence (DNA): TGTGCCAGTCGAAACAATTTGGCCCATGGCTACACCTTC. This chain uses TRBV19 with TRBJ1-2; D gene unclear. The V gene's germline CDR1 is LNHDA and CDR2 SQIVND (reference sequence). V lost 8 bases to trimming and J lost 6 bases, with 16 bases between them. The CDR3 length is 13 residues.

The CDR3 sequence: CASSDGLAYKETQYF. The CDR3, as DNA: TGTGCCAGCAGTGATGGGCTAGCGTACAAAGAGACCCAGTACTTC. The rearrangement joins TRBV6-1 to TRBJ2-5; possibly TRBD2 for D (6 bases). Germline V gives CDR1 MNHNS, CDR2 SASEGT. The V gene lost 3 bases and the J gene lost 3 bases, with 14 bases spanning the gap. This CDR3 is 15 amino acids long.